These 15 T cell receptor beta chains came from one sample sequenced in a study of response to subunit inactivated influenza vaccine. TCRdb re-analysed the RT-PCR reads in MiXCR, keeping a single row per CDR3 protein. Of more than 700,000 distinct CDR3 sequences in the sample, roughly 20% were seen once. The starting material was PBMCs from blood, obtained about 5 days after vaccination. These receptors all stem from a man aged 50-59 years who received an inactivated influenza vaccine.

This clonotype has a handful of counts. The V gene is TRBV20-1, the J gene TRBJ2-7; D unresolved. This CDR3 is 12 amino acids long. Trimming removed 3 bases from V and 5 bases from J, with 11 bases in between. In germline, CDR1 is DFQATT, CDR2 SNEGSKA (reference sequence). CDR3 DNA: TGCAGTGCTAGGTGGGGTCCGGACGAGCAGTACTTC. Translation gives CSARWGPDEQYF.

This rearrangement joins TRBV24-1 to TRBJ2-1, with D maybe TRBD2 (6 bases). This CDR3 spans 15 amino acids. The germline gives CDR1 KGHDR, CDR2 SFDVKD. Trimming took off 3 bases at V and 8 bases at J, with 16 bases between the two ends. CDR3 DNA sequence: TGTGCCACCAGTGATACCCCGACTAGTCGGGATGAGCAGTTCTTC. Its translation: CATSDTPTSRDEQFF.

With regard to this clonotype: This may arise from a read error, as a much more abundant clone is one base away. The rearrangement joins TRBV4-3 to TRBJ2-5; weak D call: TRBD1 (5 bases). Trimming cost V 0 bases and J 4 bases, with 6 bases left between them. The CDR3 contains 13 residues. Germline lookup yields CDR1 LGHNA and CDR2 YSLEER. CDR3 coding DNA: TGCGCCAGCAGCCAAGATCAGGGAGAGACCCAGTACTTC. Translation gives CASSQDQGETQYF.

CDR3 residues: CASSPQGVAQYF. The CDR3 DNA sequence: TGTGCCAGCAGTCCCCAGGGGGTGGCCCAGTACTTC. The J gene is TRBJ2-5, the V gene TRBV12-3 or TRBV12-4; 7 bases agree with TRBD1. The CDR3 runs to 12 residues. V trimming: 5 bases; J trimming: 9 bases; junction bases outside the gene matches: 6.

This clonotype has more than one count but fewer than ten. The chain carries TRBV6-1 and TRBJ1-2; D gene unclear. Germline V CDR1 and CDR2: MNHNS, SASEGT. This CDR3 comprises 12 residues. V lost 8 bases to trimming and J lost 9 bases, with 16 bases between them. The CDR3 nucleotides read TGTGCCAGCCAACCCAACCGCGAGAGCTACACCTTC. Translated, it gives CASQPNRESYTF.

The chain combines TRBV6-2 or TRBV6-3 with TRBJ1-5; D gene unclear. V lost 6 bases, J lost 0 bases, and 12 bases lay in between. The CDR3 runs 15 residues. In germline, CDR1 is MNHEY, CDR2 SVGEGT. The CDR3 here is CASSRHEDSNQPQHF. CDR3 in DNA: TGTGCCAGCAGCCGGCACGAGGATAGCAATCAGCCCCAGCATTTT.

This clonotype was counted many times. The V gene is TRBV29-1, the J gene TRBJ2-7; D is perhaps TRBD1 (5 bases). The germline CDR1 and CDR2 sequences are SQVTM and ANQGSEA. The CDR3 is 13 amino acids. Trimming left V 8 bases short and J 2 bases short, with 16 bases between. This CDR3 reads CSTQDGAAYEQYF. The CDR3 DNA is TGCAGCACCCAGGATGGGGCGGCCTACGAGCAGTACTTC.

This rearrangement joins TRBV9 to TRBJ2-2; no reliable D call. This CDR3 has 13 residues. Germline V lookup: CDR1 SGDLS, CDR2 YYNGEE. Trimming took 2 bases from V and 7 from J, leaving 9 bases between them. CDR3 in amino acids: CASSVSTYGELFF. CDR3 nucleotide sequence: TGTGCCAGCAGCGTGTCGACTTACGGGGAGCTGTTTTTT.

The chain carries TRBV7-2 and TRBJ2-3, with unresolved D. Trimming shortened V by 5 bases and J by 9 bases, and 12 bases separated the two germline ends. The CDR3 length is 12 residues. Germline assignment: CDR1 SGHTA and CDR2 FQGNSA. The CDR3 spells CASSQKPPTQYF. The CDR3 DNA is TGTGCCAGCAGCCAAAAGCCGCCCACGCAGTATTTT. Looking up the rest from reference TRBV7-2 and TRBJ2-3 gives the full variable domain: GAGVSQSPSNKVTEKGKDVELRCDPISGHTALYWYRQSLGQGLEFLIYFQGNSAPDKSGLPSDRFSAERTGGSVSTLTIQRTQQEDSAVYLCASSQKPPTQYFGPGTRLTVL.

In this sample, this clonotype turned up many times. The V call is TRBV12-3 or TRBV12-4, the J call TRBJ2-4, with 8 bases identical to TRBD2. J gave up 6 bases and V 8 bases, and 9 bases lay outside the gene matches. This CDR3 contains 14 residues. CDR3 sequence reads: CASGTGGRGNIQYF. The CDR3 coding sequence is TGTGCCAGCGGAACGGGGGGGAGGGGAAACATTCAGTACTTC.

This clonotype was picked up many times. The chain joins TRBV7-2 to TRBJ1-3; tentatively, D is TRBD1 (5 bases). CDR3 length: 13 amino acids. V was clipped by 5 bases and J by 4 bases, with 9 bases between them. The germline CDR1 and CDR2 sequences are SGHTA and FQGNSA. The CDR3 nucleotides are TGTGCCAGCAGCGCAGACAGCGGAAACACCATATATTTT. Translated: CASSADSGNTIYF.

The rearrangement uses TRBV5-3 and TRBJ2-3, with D hard to call. TRBV5-3 is flagged as an ORF with uncertain function. The CDR3 runs 15 residues. Between the trimmed V and J ends, which lost 8 bases and 1 base, there was a span of 17 bases. CDR3 coding DNA: TGTGCCAGCAGCCCCGGGCTCGGGTGCACAGATACGCAGTATTTT. Protein product: CASSPGLGCTDTQYF.

This clonotype showed up just once. This chain joins TRBV7-9 and TRBJ2-7, with TRBD1 matching over 9 bases. J gave up 2 bases and V 5 bases, and 7 bases lay outside the gene matches. This CDR3 spans 15 amino acids. The germline V gene has CDR1 SEHNR and CDR2 FQNEAQ (reference sequence). CDR3 residues: CASSHRDRAPYEQYF. The DNA of the CDR3 is TGTGCCAGCAGCCACCGGGACAGGGCCCCCTACGAGCAGTACTTC. Based on the CDR3 plus reference TRBV7-9 and TRBJ2-7, the full variable domain is DTGVSQNPRHKITKRGQNVTFRCDPISEHNRLYWYRQTLGQGPEFLTYFQNEAQLEKSRLLSDRFSAERPKGSFSTLEIQRTEQGDSAMYLCASSHRDRAPYEQYFGPGTRLTVT.

V is TRBV7-2 and J is TRBJ2-1; D unclear. The CDR3 length is 13 residues. Germline-derived CDR1 and CDR2 are SGHTA and FQGNSA. V was clipped by 2 bases and J by 2 bases, with 4 bases between them. The CDR3 region is CASSLITYNEQFF. In nucleotides, the CDR3 is TGTGCCAGCAGCTTAATTACCTACAATGAGCAGTTCTTC.

The gene calls are TRBV29-1 and TRBJ2-7, with a tentative D call TRBD2 (5 bases). This CDR3 has 11 residues. Trimming removed 4 bases from V and 6 bases from J, with 10 bases in between. The germline V gene has CDR1 SQVTM and CDR2 ANQGSEA. The CDR3 sequence is CSVASGSEQYF. For the CDR3, the DNA is TGCAGCGTTGCTTCGGGGTCCGAGCAGTACTTC.